Each of the 30 T cell receptor beta chains below was sequenced from the same sample in a study of cytomegalovirus exposure and HLA in healthy donors. Clones were sequenced by immunoSEQ multiplex PCR, and TCRdb holds only the in-frame ones, with some missing. The sample lists under 200,000 clones; 95% to 96% were seen once. The sequencing input was PBMCs. All receptors come from a woman aged 18-29 years in good health and CMV-seronegative.

The chain employs TRBV4-1 and TRBJ1-4; D is ambiguous. V was clipped by 0 bases and J by 7 bases, with 18 bases between them. This CDR3 region has 17 residues. The germline V gene encodes CDR1 MGHRA and CDR2 YSYEKL. The CDR3 sequence: CASSQDTSSGYGEKLFF. As DNA, the CDR3 is TGCGCCAGCAGCCAAGATACCTCTTCGGGGTACGGTGAAAAACTGTTTTTT.

This sequence joins TRBV30 and TRBJ2-7; 7 nucleotides line up with TRBD1. J gave up 0 bases and V 4 bases, and 6 bases lay outside the gene matches. Germline loops: CDR1 GTSNPN, CDR2 SVGIG (reference sequence). CDR3 length: 14 amino acids. The CDR3 nucleotides are TGTGCCTGGAATCGGGCAGGGGGCTCCTACGAGCAGTACTTC. Translated, it gives CAWNRAGGSYEQYF. The whole variable domain, remainder taken from reference TRBV30 and TRBJ2-7, is SQTIHQWPATLVQPVGSPLSLECTVEGTSNPNLYWYRQAAGRGLQLLFYSVGIGQISSEVPQNLSASRPQDRQFILSSKKLLLSDSGFYLCAWNRAGGSYEQYFGPGTRLTVT.

CDR3 amino acids: CASSIGQGNEQFF. CDR3 nucleotides: TGTGCCAGCAGCATTGGACAGGGGAATGAGCAGTTCTTC. The chain couples TRBV5-4 to TRBJ2-1, with 9 nucleotides matching TRBD1. The V gene end was trimmed by 4 bases and the J gene end by 7 bases; junction bases not matched to a gene: 3. There are 13 residues in the CDR3. CDR1 is SGHNT, CDR2 YYREEE, per germline (reference sequence).

V usage is TRBV18 and J usage is TRBJ2-7, with 7 nucleotides matching TRBD2. CDR1 is KGHSH, CDR2 LQKENI, per germline. Losses at the gene ends were 2 bases for V and 1 base for J; bases not matched to a gene: 5. The CDR3 contains 15 residues. The CDR3: CASSPWGGASYEQYF. The CDR3, as DNA: TGTGCCAGCTCACCATGGGGGGGTGCATCCTACGAGCAGTACTTC.

The count of this clone is one. V is TRBV6-1 and J is TRBJ2-3; a possible D gene is TRBD2 (7 bases). CDR1 MNHNS and CDR2 SASEGT come from the germline V gene. V was shortened by 5 bases and J by 4 bases, with 13 bases between the two germline ends. The CDR3 sequence is 14 residues long. As DNA, the CDR3 is TGTGCCAGCAGTAGGGGGGGGCGGGCAGATACGCAGTATTTT. Translated, it gives CASSRGGRADTQYF.

This clone appeared many times. V is TRBV7-4 and J is TRBJ2-7; the match to TRBD1 covers 12 bases. Trimming at V came to 5 bases and at J to 4 bases, leaving 6 bases not matched to a gene. CDR3 length: 15 amino acids. Germline CDR1 reads SGHVT; CDR2 reads SQSDAQ. The CDR3: CASSTGQGAGYEQYF. For the CDR3, the DNA is TGTGCCAGCAGCACGGGACAGGGGGCGGGTTACGAGCAGTACTTC.

This chain joins TRBV2 and TRBJ1-6; a possible D gene is TRBD1 (6 bases). V lost 3 bases and J lost 8, with 11 bases in between. The length of the CDR3 is 14 residues. The germline gives CDR1 SNHLY, CDR2 FYNNEI. CDR3 coding DNA: TGTGCCAGCAGTGACCGGGACAACCATTCACCCCTCCACTTT. It yields the protein CASSDRDNHSPLHF.

The J gene is TRBJ1-2, the V gene TRBV9, with TRBD1 matching 7 bases. The CDR3 has 14 amino acids. V lost 3 bases, J lost 2 bases, and 4 bases stayed unmatched. Germline CDR1 SGDLS, CDR2 YYNGEE. The DNA of the CDR3 is TGTGCCAGCAGCGCGAGGGGGCGAAACTATGGCTACACCTTC. This gives the protein CASSARGRNYGYTF.

In its sample, this clone was seen once. The chain recombines TRBV6-5 with TRBJ2-2, with 7 bases fitting TRBD1. Germline V gene data show CDR1 as MNHEY and CDR2 as SVGAGI. The CDR3 sequence is 15 residues long. Trimming removed 5 bases from V and 5 bases from J; junction bases left unmatched: 8. Here the CDR3 reads CASSRDSRLTGELFF. CDR3 coding DNA: TGTGCCAGCAGTCGGGACAGTAGGTTGACCGGGGAGCTGTTTTTT.

This clone was seen once. The chain employs TRBV4-2 and TRBJ1-1; D gene uncertain. The V gene lost 6 bases and the J gene lost 4 bases, with 12 bases spanning the gap. CDR3 size: 13 residues. Germline V CDR1 and CDR2: LGHNA, YNFKEQ. The CDR3 loop reads CASSPYWSTEAFF. DNA of the CDR3: TGTGCCAGCAGTCCTTATTGGAGCACTGAAGCTTTCTTT.

This clone was seen once. The rearrangement uses TRBV6-5 and TRBJ1-5; D gene uncertain. This CDR3 comprises 13 residues. The germline V gene encodes CDR1 MNHEY and CDR2 SVGAGI. Trimming removed 2 bases from V and 4 bases from J, with 6 bases in between. CDR3 loop: CASSYAVNQPQHF. The CDR3 DNA reads as TGTGCCAGCAGTTACGCGGTGAATCAGCCCCAGCATTTT.

CDR3 in amino acids: CGAPWGNTIYF. CDR3 in DNA: TGCGGAGCGCCGTGGGGAAACACCATATATTTT. V is TRBV29-1 and J is TRBJ1-3, with unresolved D. Germline V gene data show CDR1 as SQVTM and CDR2 as ANQGSEA. This CDR3 has 11 amino acids. Drawing the rest from reference TRBV29-1 and TRBJ1-3, the complete variable domain is SAVISQKPSRDICQRGTSLTIQCQVDSQVTMMFWYRQQPGQSLTLIATANQGSEATYESGFVIDKFPISRPNLTFSTLTVSNMSPEDSSIYLCGAPWGNTIYFGEGSWLTVV.

The chain links TRBV9 to TRBJ2-2, with unresolved D. The CDR3 runs to 16 residues. Per the germline V gene, CDR1 is SGDLS and CDR2 is YYNGEE. Trimming stripped 0 bases from V and 3 bases from J, with 12 bases between. In DNA form, the CDR3 reads TGTGCCAGCAGCGTAGGAGGTTTAGGTGACACCGGGGAGCTGTTTTTT. It codes for CASSVGGLGDTGELFF.

This chain links TRBV18 with TRBJ1-2; 7 bases line up with TRBD1. Trimming took 3 bases from V and 4 from J; bases not matched to a gene: 5. The germline V gene encodes CDR1 KGHSH and CDR2 LQKENI. The CDR3 contains 14 residues. CDR3 region: CASSPDRMRYGYTF. The CDR3, as DNA: TGTGCCAGCTCACCGGACAGGATGCGCTATGGCTACACCTTC.

CDR3 region: CASSLVGGTGNIQYF. CDR3 nucleotide sequence: TGTGCCAGCAGCTTAGTTGGGGGGACTGGGAACATTCAGTACTTC. V and J are TRBV11-2 and TRBJ2-4; TRBD2 is a possible D gene (6 bases). Trimming removed 1 base from V and 7 bases from J, with 14 bases in between. The germline V gene has CDR1 SGHAT and CDR2 FQNNGV. The CDR3 contains 15 residues.

The rearrangement joins TRBV11-2 to TRBJ2-5; D is possibly TRBD1 (6 bases). Trimming stripped 1 base from V and 2 bases from J, with 11 bases between. The germline V gene encodes CDR1 SGHAT and CDR2 FQNNGV. The length of the CDR3 is 15 residues. The CDR3 reads CASSLGRTVQETQYF. The CDR3 DNA reads as TGTGCCAGCAGCTTAGGACGGACAGTTCAAGAGACCCAGTACTTC.

The V gene is TRBV7-2, the J gene TRBJ2-7, with D maybe TRBD2 (7 bases). The CDR3 covers 14 residues. Trimming stripped 0 bases from V and 5 bases from J, with 11 bases between. CDR1 is SGHTA, CDR2 FQGNSA, per germline. Written as DNA, the CDR3 is TGTGCCAGCAGCTTAGCGGGGGGGCGGGACGAGCAGTACTTC. Residues: CASSLAGGRDEQYF.

V usage is TRBV4-2 and J usage is TRBJ2-7, with a weak D call TRBD1 (6 bases). The CDR3 is made up of 16 amino acids. Trimming pared 4 bases from V and 0 bases from J, leaving 16 bases between. CDR1 is LGHNA, CDR2 YNFKEQ, per germline. Here the CDR3 reads CASSRSPGQSSYEQYF. The DNA for the CDR3 is TGTGCCAGCAGCCGTTCCCCCGGACAGAGCTCCTACGAGCAGTACTTC.

V gene TRBV5-4 combines with J gene TRBJ1-4; D is uncertain. Trimming stripped 0 bases from V and 7 bases from J, with 25 bases between. The CDR3 has 19 amino acids. Germline V lookup: CDR1 SGHNT, CDR2 YYREEE (reference sequence). The CDR3 region is CASSLAGQARGSVGEKLFF. The CDR3 DNA reads TGTGCCAGCAGCTTGGCCGGTCAGGCACGGGGTTCCGTTGGTGAAAAACTGTTTTTT.

This chain links TRBV11-2 with TRBJ2-1, with D maybe TRBD1 (6 bases). Deletions cut 2 bases from V and 5 bases from J, with 10 bases between. The germline gives CDR1 SGHAT, CDR2 FQNNGV. There are 14 residues in the CDR3. CDR3 DNA sequence: TGTGCCAGCAGCTTATTAGGACAGAACAATGAGCAGTTCTTC. As protein: CASSLLGQNNEQFF.

This clone has only a few counts. The V call is TRBV2, the J call TRBJ2-6; 7 bases fit TRBD1. CDR1 is SNHLY and CDR2 is FYNNEI in the germline V gene. The trim removed 3 bases at V and 0 bases at J, leaving 8 bases unmatched. This CDR3 has 18 amino acids. The CDR3 spells CASSDVGQANSGANVLTF. In nucleotides, the CDR3 is TGTGCCAGCAGTGATGTAGGACAGGCCAACTCTGGGGCCAACGTCCTGACTTTC.

V gene TRBV4-1 combines with J gene TRBJ1-4, with TRBD1 matching 8 bases. The trim removed 1 base at V and 5 bases at J, leaving 6 bases unmatched. Germline CDR1 MGHRA, CDR2 YSYEKL. This CDR3 spans 16 amino acids. CDR3: CASSQARTGTNEKLFF. In DNA form, the CDR3 reads TGCGCCAGCAGCCAAGCCCGGACAGGGACCAATGAAAAACTGTTTTTT.

This chain connects TRBV6-5 to TRBJ1-3; a weak D match, TRBD1 (6 bases). The CDR3 runs 16 residues. Trimming took 0 bases from V and 0 from J, leaving 9 bases between them. Germline V CDR1 and CDR2: MNHEY, SVGAGI. The CDR3 DNA sequence: TGTGCCAGCAGTTACTCGTACAGGGCCTCTGGAAACACCATATATTTT. It encodes CASSYSYRASGNTIYF.

V usage is TRBV4-1 and J usage is TRBJ2-1, with a possible D match to TRBD2 (5 bases). From germline, CDR1 is MGHRA and CDR2 YSYEKL. The length of the CDR3 is 17 residues. The V gene lost 1 base and the J gene lost 0 bases, with 13 bases spanning the gap. This CDR3 reads CASSQVPGSFSYNEQFF. CDR3 nucleotides: TGCGCCAGCAGCCAAGTTCCGGGGAGCTTCTCCTACAATGAGCAGTTCTTC.

The J gene is TRBJ2-6, the V gene TRBV19, with 7 bases matching TRBD1. Germline V gene lookup returns CDR1 LNHDA and CDR2 SQIVND (reference sequence). This CDR3 has 15 amino acids. V lost 6 bases, J lost 2 bases, and 4 bases stayed unmatched. CDR3 sequence reads: CASSDRAAGANVLTF. Here the CDR3 DNA reads TGTGCCAGTAGCGACAGGGCCGCTGGGGCCAACGTCCTGACTTTC.

The chain has TRBV19 and TRBJ1-2; TRBD1 agrees at 9 bases. Germline CDR1 is LNHDA and CDR2 is SQIVND (reference sequence). There are 16 residues in the CDR3. V shed 1 base, J shed 3 bases, and the junction held 6 bases outside the gene matches. In DNA form, the CDR3 reads TGTGCCAGTAGTATAGTTACAGGGGGCTCGGACTATGGCTACACCTTC. It translates to CASSIVTGGSDYGYTF.

The chain uses TRBV5-1 and TRBJ1-1, with 10 bases lining up with TRBD1. Trimming at V came to 3 bases and at J to 7 bases, leaving 12 bases not matched to a gene. The CDR3 runs to 16 residues. Germline V gene lookup returns CDR1 SGHRS and CDR2 YFSETQ. The CDR3 bases are TGCGCCAGCAGCTCCGGGGGGACAGGGGTTAAGGGTGAAGCTTTCTTT. Amino acids: CASSSGGTGVKGEAFF.

This chain joins TRBV4-3 and TRBJ2-2; D is perhaps TRBD2 (5 bases). From germline, CDR1 is LGHNA and CDR2 YSLEER. The CDR3 has 15 amino acids. V lost 1 base to trimming and J lost 6 bases, with 12 bases between them. The CDR3 DNA is TGCGCCAGCAGCCAAGTAATCGGGGTTTCCGGGGAGCTGTTTTTT. It translates to CASSQVIGVSGELFF.

The chain uses TRBV5-1 and TRBJ1-2, with 10 bases lining up with TRBD1. This CDR3 has 15 amino acids. V was pared by 4 bases and J by 6 bases, with 9 bases of the junction left unmatched. Germline V gives CDR1 SGHRS, CDR2 YFSETQ. The chain's CDR3 is CASSPGQGTAHGYTF. The DNA for the CDR3 is TGCGCCAGCAGCCCGGGACAGGGGACTGCGCATGGCTACACCTTC.

The chain links TRBV7-9 to TRBJ1-1, with D perhaps matching TRBD1 (6 bases). Trimming took off 2 bases at V and 6 bases at J, with 16 bases between the two ends. Germline V CDR1 and CDR2: SEHNR, FQNEAQ (reference sequence). CDR3 length equals 15 residues. The CDR3 here is CASSLWVGGGPEAFF. The CDR3 DNA reads as TGTGCCAGCAGCTTATGGGTAGGGGGGGGTCCTGAAGCTTTCTTT. Full variable domain (rest looked up from reference TRBV7-9 and TRBJ1-1): DTGVSQNPRHKITKRGQNVTFRCDPISEHNRLYWYRQTLGQGPEFLTYFQNEAQLEKSRLLSDRFSAERPKGSFSTLEIQRTEQGDSAMYLCASSLWVGGGPEAFFGQGTRLTVV.